This T cell receptor (beta chain) stems from a study of blood T cell repertoires in COVID-19 (dated by TCRdb to the early 2020s). Background for the entire study: Samples from collaborators originated in the United States, Italy and Spain and spanned both the acute and convalescent phases of COVID-19. The material from the prospective study consisted of cDNA or gDNA derived from T cells, B-cell-depleted T cells, or PBMCs. Deeply sampled blood TCRbeta repertoires from subjects exposed to, actively infected with, or recovered from COVID-19 were included in the dataset. A freely available public database, intended as a resource for researchers studying the immune response to SARS-CoV-2, is where the repertoires were released. Samples came from the ongoing ImmuneRACE study (first 160 participants) plus 1,254 subjects from 6 global collaborators. Nearly every sample came with metadata listing a de-identified subject ID, COVID-19 status, age in years and sex. Where available, HLA class I and class II types were obtained from metadata supplied by the sample provider rather than from assay-based typing.

Remarks on this clone: The target of this receptor is not known. No qualities accompany the bases; no much larger clone lies one base away.

Collaborating institutions collected whole blood in K2EDTA tubes following their own protocols. For TCRbeta analysis, collaborators shipped samples as frozen whole blood, isolated PBMCs, or DNA extracted from either of those sample types. Overall study results and their limits: Clinical and demographic metadata were provided uncurated, with the amount varying by source and participant.

TCRbeta CDR3 regions were amplified from genomic DNA by means of the immunoSEQ Assay, a bias-controlled multiplex PCR. Turning to the authors' computational methods: The number of nucleated cells in each sample was estimated by amplification of reference gene primers within the assay. To quantify the absolute abundance of each unique TCRbeta CDR3 rearrangement, sequence reads were collapsed and filtered. For each sample, productive Simpson clonality was calculated by taking the square root of Simpson's diversity index across productive rearrangements. TCRdb took over this immuneACCESS table, retaining in-frame rearrangements with V and J assigned. Such tables are incomplete; in checked studies, under half of the missing clones stem from an unresolved V gene, and the remainder is unexplained. V and J calls and clone size are copied from that table; D and trimming were computed from the DNA. Present in this sample are around 13,000 clones, around 82% of which were seen just once. Under 25% of the sample comes from the top ten.

Input material: peripheral blood. The TCR sequence derives from a woman aged 55-69 years with acute or convalescent COVID-19.

Here the CDR3 is given as CASSLTGVSEQYF. The DNA reads TGTGCCAGCAGTTTAACAGGGGTCTCGGAGCAGTACTTC. The rearrangement combines TRBV27 with TRBJ2-7, with 7 bases aligning to TRBD1. Reading from cysteine to phenylalanine, the CDR3 counts 13 amino acids. Only the CDR3 portion is preserved as DNA: 39 bases, with reading frame beginning at the first base. Trimming removed 2 bases from V and 7 bases from J; the gene matches leave 5 bases unexplained. The germline V gene (reference sequence) gives CDR1 as MNHEY and CDR2 as SMNVEV.